The 22 T cell receptor beta chains reported below all come from one sample, sequenced in a study of shared clonotypes between healthy human individuals. CD45RO negativity and positive selection for CCR7 defined naive CD8 cells, a population that excluded terminally differentiated effector memory CD45RA+ cells. Method: immunoSEQ multiplex PCR; TCRdb's copy keeps in-frame clones and lacks some. The sample has more than 2 million clones, 93% seen once; the top ten hold less than 2%. Sequenced sample: naive CD8+ T cells from PBMCs. These receptors all come from a man aged 18 to 35 in good health. Some clones in this sample may be carry-over from other donors' samples.

Note on this clone: A much larger clone is a single base away; this may be a read error. This sample also contains other DNA sequences that code for the same CDR3. The V gene is TRBV25-1, the J gene TRBJ2-3; D not resolved. The CDR3 sequence is 10 residues long. V was clipped by 4 bases and J by 5 bases, with 1 base between them. Germline V gene data show CDR1 as MGHDK and CDR2 as SYGVNS. The CDR3 DNA follows: TGTGCCAGCAGTGGAGATACGCAGTATTTT. Translation: CASSGDTQYF.

This chain uses TRBV27 with TRBJ2-1; D is unresolved. CDR3 size: 16 residues. Germline V gene data show CDR1 as MNHEY and CDR2 as SMNVEV (reference sequence). V was cut by 2 bases and J by 2 bases, with 13 bases left in between. CDR3 region: CASSLIGPRPYNEQFF. The CDR3 DNA reads TGTGCCAGCAGTTTAATAGGCCCGCGGCCCTACAATGAGCAGTTCTTC.

The rearrangement uses TRBV7-2 and TRBJ2-7; perhaps TRBD1 as D (6 bases). Germline V gene data show CDR1 as SGHTA and CDR2 as FQGNSA. Between the trimmed V and J ends, which lost 5 bases and 6 bases, there was a span of 14 bases. The CDR3 consists of 13 residues. The CDR3 loop is CASSLTGTSEQYF. CDR3 bases: TGTGCCAGCAGCCTCACAGGGACAAGCGAGCAGTACTTC.

The chain uses TRBV6-1 and TRBJ1-5; D unresolved. Trimming shortened V by 10 bases and J by 0 bases, and 13 bases separated the two germline ends. The CDR3 is made up of 14 amino acids. The germline CDR1 and CDR2 sequences are MNHNS and SASEGT. The CDR3 bases are TGTGCCATCCACGATGGTTATAGCAATCAGCCCCAGCATTTT. Its translation is CAIHDGYSNQPQHF.

This clone was seen a single time. This rearrangement joins TRBV6-1 to TRBJ1-1; no firm D call. The CDR3 is made up of 15 amino acids. Trimming removed 1 base at V and 4 bases at J, with 13 bases between. From germline, CDR1 is MNHNS and CDR2 SASEGT. The CDR3 loop reads CASSEVIQAGTEAFF. The CDR3 DNA sequence: TGTGCCAGCAGTGAAGTGATTCAAGCCGGCACTGAAGCTTTCTTT.

This chain connects TRBV7-2 to TRBJ2-7; D tentatively reads TRBD1 or TRBD2 (6 bases each). V lost 4 bases and J lost 6, with 19 bases in between. Germline-derived CDR1 and CDR2 are SGHTA and FQGNSA. This CDR3 contains 15 residues. The CDR3 sequence is CASSSRGQGWFEQYF. The CDR3 DNA reads TGTGCCAGCAGCTCCCGGGGGCAGGGGTGGTTCGAGCAGTACTTC.

This chain links TRBV15 with TRBJ2-7; 10 nucleotides align to TRBD1. The CDR3 totals 16 residues. Germline CDR1 and CDR2: LNHNV and YYDKDF (reference sequence). The V segment lost 0 bases and the J segment 3 bases; nucleotides outside the gene matches: 5. In DNA form, the CDR3 reads TGTGCCACCAGCAGAGATCTCGGGACAGGGGACTACGAGCAGTACTTC. Translating it yields CATSRDLGTGDYEQYF.

Written as DNA, the CDR3 is TGTGCCAGCAGTTACGGGACAGGGAGCCAAGAGACCCAGTACTTC. Amino acids: CASSYGTGSQETQYF. This chain joins TRBV2 and TRBJ2-5, with 9 bases matching TRBD1. V lost 5 bases to trimming and J lost 1 base; unmatched junction nucleotides: 5. Germline V gene lookup returns CDR1 SNHLY and CDR2 FYNNEI. The CDR3 length is 15 residues. Combining the CDR3 with reference TRBV2 and TRBJ2-5 gives the whole variable domain EPEVTQTPSHQVTQMGQEVILRCVPISNHLYFYWYRQILGQKVEFLVSFYNNEISEKSEIFDDQFSVERPDGSNFTLKIRSTKLEDSAMYFCASSYGTGSQETQYFGPGTRLLVL.

The rearrangement uses TRBV11-2 and TRBJ2-7, with a tentative D call TRBD1 (6 bases). Germline CDR1 reads SGHAT; CDR2 reads FQNNGV. V was pared by 5 bases and J by 3 bases, with 11 bases between. The CDR3 totals 13 residues. The CDR3 loop is CASSPTGHYEQYF. The DNA of the CDR3 is TGTGCCAGCAGCCCTACGGGACACTACGAGCAGTACTTC.

This clone appeared once. The J gene is TRBJ2-7, the V gene TRBV5-4; D is tentatively TRBD1 or TRBD2 (6 bases each). This CDR3 is 14 amino acids long. Germline values: CDR1 SGHNT, CDR2 YYREEE (reference sequence). V was cut by 1 base and J by 3 bases, with 11 bases left in between. The chain's CDR3 is CASSLRGARYEQYF. The CDR3 nucleotides are TGTGCCAGCAGCTTGAGGGGGGCCCGCTACGAGCAGTACTTC.

The chain employs TRBV14 and TRBJ1-1; 7 bases are a match to TRBD1. The J segment lost 5 bases and the V segment lost 3 bases, leaving 12 bases of the junction unmatched. The CDR3 runs to 16 residues. CDR1 is SGHDN, CDR2 FVKESK, per germline. In DNA, the CDR3 is TGTGCCAGCAGCCACTATCGGGAAGGGGGCAGGACTGAAGCTTTCTTT. It translates to CASSHYREGGRTEAFF.

The rearrangement uses TRBV7-3 and TRBJ2-3; D is possibly TRBD1 or TRBD2 (5 bases each). Germline V gives CDR1 SGHTA, CDR2 FQGTGA. The CDR3 consists of 14 residues. Deletions cut 5 bases from V and 4 bases from J, with 13 bases between. The CDR3 coding sequence is TGTGCCAGCAGCCGAGGGGCTAGTGCAGATACGCAGTATTTT. Translating gives CASSRGASADTQYF.

This clone was detected once. This rearrangement joins TRBV2 to TRBJ1-5, with D possibly being TRBD1 (5 bases). The V end lost 3 bases, the J end lost 4 bases, and 13 bases lay between the germline ends. CDR1 SNHLY and CDR2 FYNNEI come from the germline V gene. The CDR3 has 15 residues. Here the CDR3 reads CASSEAPGGNQPQHF. The CDR3 nucleotides read TGTGCCAGCAGTGAGGCCCCTGGGGGAAATCAGCCCCAGCATTTT.

This clone was detected once. A much larger clone is a single base away; this may be a read error. Other nucleotide sequences from this sample produce the same CDR3. V is TRBV7-3 and J is TRBJ2-2, with D uncertain. The CDR3 length is 12 residues. Per the germline V gene, CDR1 is SGHTA and CDR2 is FQGTGA. The germline V and J ends were trimmed by 1 base and 3 bases, with 0 bases remaining between them. The CDR3 reads CASSLNTGELFF. The CDR3 bases are TGTGCCAGCAGCTTAAACACCGGGGAGCTGTTTTTT.

This sequence joins TRBV27 and TRBJ2-3, with a tentative D call TRBD2 (6 bases). Germline CDR1 MNHEY, CDR2 SMNVEV (reference sequence). The CDR3 loop spans 18 amino acids. Trimming stripped 1 base from V and 6 bases from J, with 23 bases between. In DNA form, the CDR3 reads TGTGCCAGCAGTTTATATTACCAGCGGGTCCCCGTTGGGGATACGCAGTATTTT. Amino acids: CASSLYYQRVPVGDTQYF.

The sample holds one count of this clone. This chain uses TRBV28 with TRBJ2-6; D possibly corresponds to TRBD1 (6 bases). V dropped 5 bases and J dropped 1 base, with 12 bases sitting between them. The length of the CDR3 is 16 residues. Germline CDR1 MDHEN, CDR2 SYDVKM. CDR3 residues: CASSPARGSGANVLTF. The CDR3 region has the DNA TGTGCCAGCAGTCCAGCCAGGGGATCTGGGGCCAACGTCCTGACTTTC.

In regard to this clone: This CDR3 is also generated by other DNA sequences in the sample. The rearrangement links TRBV9 to TRBJ1-1; unclear D gene. The CDR3 runs 15 residues. Germline-derived CDR1 and CDR2 are SGDLS and YYNGEE. Deletions cut 0 bases from V and 3 bases from J, with 12 bases between. CDR3 protein: CASSVAGREDTEAFF. DNA for the CDR3: TGTGCCAGCAGCGTAGCGGGTAGGGAGGACACTGAAGCTTTCTTT.

The chain recombines TRBV2 with TRBJ2-7; 8 positions match TRBD1. Germline CDR1 is SNHLY and CDR2 is FYNNEI. This CDR3 region has 14 residues. With 5 bases clipped from V and 4 bases from J, the junction kept 7 bases outside the gene matches. In DNA form, the CDR3 reads TGTGCCAGCAGTACCCGGGACAGGATGTACGAGCAGTACTTC. This translates into CASSTRDRMYEQYF.

To note about this clone: Other DNA sequences in this specimen translate into the identical CDR3. J is TRBJ2-1 and V is TRBV2; TRBD2 is a possible D gene (5 bases). CDR1 and CDR2 (germline): SNHLY, FYNNEI. Trimming shortened V by 3 bases and J by 0 bases, and 9 bases separated the two germline ends. CDR3 length equals 15 residues. Here the CDR3 DNA reads TGTGCCAGCAGTGAGCCGGGAAGCTCCTACAATGAGCAGTTCTTC. It translates to CASSEPGSSYNEQFF. Combining the CDR3 with reference TRBV2 and TRBJ2-1 gives the whole variable domain EPEVTQTPSHQVTQMGQEVILRCVPISNHLYFYWYRQILGQKVEFLVSFYNNEISEKSEIFDDQFSVERPDGSNFTLKIRSTKLEDSAMYFCASSEPGSSYNEQFFGPGTRLTVL.

The chain joins TRBV29-1 to TRBJ2-7, with 7 bases that match TRBD2. Germline V gives CDR1 SQVTM, CDR2 ANQGSEA. After removal of 7 bases from V and 4 bases from J, the junction contained 10 bases not matched to a gene. This CDR3 region has 13 residues. The CDR3 DNA is TGCAGCGCCGGGGAGGGACTGAAGTACGAGCAGTACTTC. Protein product: CSAGEGLKYEQYF.

This rearrangement joins TRBV10-3 to TRBJ2-1, with 7 bases identical to TRBD2. Trimming at V came to 4 bases and at J to 0 bases, leaving 6 bases not matched to a gene. CDR1 is ENHRY, CDR2 SYGVKD, per germline. This CDR3 is 16 amino acids long. In nucleotides, the CDR3 is TGTGCCATCAGTGCAACTAGCGCCAACTCCTACAATGAGCAGTTCTTC. The encoded protein is CAISATSANSYNEQFF.

The chain joins TRBV28 to TRBJ1-4; D not resolved. V lost 8 bases and J lost 4, with 23 bases in between. This CDR3 has 17 residues. The V gene's germline CDR1 is MDHEN and CDR2 SYDVKM. Here the CDR3 reads CASGEQGWEVHNEKLFF. CDR3 coding DNA: TGTGCCAGCGGGGAACAAGGCTGGGAAGTGCATAATGAAAAACTGTTTTTT. Filled out from reference TRBV28 and TRBJ1-4, the complete variable domain reads DVKVTQSSRYLVKRTGEKVFLECVQDMDHENMFWYRQDPGLGLRLIYFSYDVKMKEKGDIPEGYSVSREKKERFSLILESASTNQTSMYLCASGEQGWEVHNEKLFFGSGTQLSVL.